This TCR beta chain was obtained from a study of shared T cell receptors in the human thymus (TCRdb year 2021). About the investigation overall: The study examined how the human thymus generates shared, self-reactive T-cell receptor alpha chains.

On this clone: The target of this receptor is not known. Base qualities are not at hand, and no much larger clone is one base apart.

Receptor libraries were prepared by the immunoSEQ multiplex PCR assay. TCRdb holds this immuneACCESS table with in-frame rearrangements only. Some clones are missing; in checked studies, unresolved V genes explain under half, and the rest has no known cause. This sample lists roughly 410,000 clones; roughly 94% were detected once. The ten largest clones capture approximately 0.018% of the sample. Spanning cysteine to phenylalanine, the CDR3 consists of 17 amino acids. Just the 51-base CDR3 DNA is kept, in frame starting at base 1. The germline ends are 15 bases apart after V is trimmed by 1 base and J by 1 base. CDR1 and CDR2 are read off the germline V gene as LGHNA and YSLEER.

This clonotype was obtained from a human donor. The rearrangement combines TRBV4-3 with TRBJ2-3; the D call is possibly TRBD1 or TRBD2, each sharing 5 bases. Sequencing used thymocytes. The CDR3 reads CASSQAPRRDGTDTQYF. The nucleotides read TGCGCCAGCAGCCAAGCCCCGAGACGGGACGGCACAGATACGCAGTATTTT.